Below, 31 T cell receptor beta chains from the same sample are listed, as sequenced in a study of blood T cells in healthy people across ages. The use of a sample-barcoded 5' primer and a J-beta primer mix characterized a second PCR of about 6 to 12 cycles. TCRdb called the 5' RACE reads again in MiXCR, with one record for every CDR3 protein. The sample has 1 million or so distinct CDR3 sequences; around 43% are singletons. Specimen: blood. The receptors here all came from a woman aged 55-69 years in good health.

The J gene is TRBJ2-1, the V gene TRBV2, with D perhaps assigned TRBD1 or TRBD2 (5 bases each). Germline V lookup: CDR1 SNHLY, CDR2 FYNNEI. Trimming removed 5 bases at V and 7 bases at J, with 18 bases between. The CDR3 length is 15 residues. The DNA for the CDR3 is TGTGCCAGCAGTTTTTCTACCGGGACGGGTAATGAGCAGTTCTTC. Its translation: CASSFSTGTGNEQFF.

The chain links TRBV5-1 to TRBJ2-1; 12 bases match TRBD2. The germline CDR1 and CDR2 sequences are SGHRS and YFSETQ. CDR3 size: 15 residues. V lost 5 bases to trimming and J lost 8 bases; unmatched junction nucleotides: 8. CDR3 sequence reads: CASRIRTSGNYEQFF. For the CDR3, the DNA is TGCGCCAGCAGGATACGGACTAGCGGGAATTATGAGCAGTTCTTC.

This clonotype was detected only a few times. CDR3 coding DNA: TGTGCCAGCAGCCCTAGGCGGGACAGCAGCTATGGCTACACCTTC. It codes for CASSPRRDSSYGYTF. The rearrangement uses TRBV7-6 and TRBJ1-2; 7 bases fit TRBD1. With V trimmed by 5 bases and J by 4 bases, 10 bases remained unmatched. The CDR3 totals 15 residues. CDR1 SGHVS and CDR2 FNYEAQ come from the germline V gene.

V gene TRBV20-1 combines with J gene TRBJ2-7; D may correspond to TRBD1 or TRBD2 (5 bases each). V lost 4 bases and J lost 7, with 20 bases in between. Germline V gene lookup returns CDR1 DFQATT and CDR2 SNEGSKA (reference sequence). CDR3 length: 14 amino acids. DNA for the CDR3: TGCAGTGCTATGAACAGGATACGGAGAGGGGAGCAGTACTTC. It yields the protein CSAMNRIRRGEQYF.

Notes on this clonotype: One base away lies a much larger clone, so this may be a sequencing read error. The V call is TRBV29-1, the J call TRBJ2-4; perhaps D is TRBD1 or TRBD2 (6 bases each). Near its end, the DNA agrees better with TRBJ2-5, so the J call may be wrong. Germline assignment: CDR1 SQVTM and CDR2 ANQGSEA. The CDR3 runs to 13 residues. This chain's CDR3 is CSLGTVGGETQYF. In DNA, the CDR3 is TGCAGCCTTGGGACGGTCGGGGGCGAGACCCAGTACTTC.

The chain has TRBV2 and TRBJ2-3; D may match TRBD1 or TRBD2 (6 bases each). Germline CDR1 and CDR2: SNHLY and FYNNEI. V lost 7 bases, J lost 2 bases, and 16 bases lay in between. There are 15 residues in the CDR3. This CDR3 is CASNKGEASTDTQYF. The CDR3 nucleotides read TGTGCCAGCAACAAGGGGGAGGCGTCCACAGATACGCAGTATTTT.

In its sample, this clonotype was seen a few times. This chain uses TRBV14 with TRBJ1-6; no firm D call. Trimming pared 5 bases from V and 7 bases from J, leaving 15 bases between. Germline CDR1 and CDR2: SGHDN and FVKESK. The CDR3 has 15 amino acids. CDR3 in amino acids: CASSVIPDSNSPLHF. CDR3 sequence (DNA): TGTGCCAGCAGCGTGATCCCGGACTCAAATTCACCCCTCCACTTT.

This clonotype was detected a few times. A much more abundant neighbour one base away suggests this may be a read error. The V gene is TRBV12-3 or TRBV12-4, the J gene TRBJ2-1; no clear D gene. This CDR3 region has 13 residues. V lost 5 bases, J lost 7 bases, and 12 bases lay in between. The CDR3 region is CASSVFSPNEQFF. In DNA, the CDR3 is TGTGCCAGCAGTGTCTTCTCTCCAAATGAGCAGTTCTTC.

The gene calls are TRBV6-5 and TRBJ2-1; TRBD1 agrees at 7 bases. V lost 2 bases to trimming and J lost 8 bases; unmatched junction nucleotides: 3. CDR1 and CDR2 from the germline V gene are MNHEY and SVGAGI. CDR3 length: 13 amino acids. CDR3 bases: TGTGCCAGCAGTTACAGGGGGCTGCATGAGCAGTTCTTC. As protein: CASSYRGLHEQFF.

The chain links TRBV5-6 to TRBJ2-5, with D perhaps TRBD2 (5 bases). The CDR3 consists of 14 residues. The germline V gene encodes CDR1 SGHDT and CDR2 YYEEEE. The V end lost 4 bases, the J end lost 4 bases, and 14 bases lay between the germline ends. The DNA of the CDR3 is TGTGCCAGCAGCACGGGATACCCTAGAGAGACCCAGTACTTC. It translates to CASSTGYPRETQYF.

The V call is TRBV6-1, the J call TRBJ2-1; no firm D call. The CDR3 runs to 14 residues. Germline-derived CDR1 and CDR2 are MNHNS and SASEGT. The germline V and J ends were trimmed by 7 bases and 7 bases, with 17 bases remaining between them. CDR3 residues: CASTERRERNEQFF. CDR3 nucleotides: TGTGCCAGCACCGAGAGGAGAGAAAGGAATGAGCAGTTCTTC.

This clonotype turned up a few times. The J gene is TRBJ1-4, the V gene TRBV28; D is unclear. This CDR3 is built from 13 residues. V lost 5 bases to trimming and J lost 14 bases, with 18 bases between them. CDR1 and CDR2 from the germline V gene are MDHEN and SYDVKM. The CDR3: CASSPNPLGGLFF. CDR3 bases: TGTGCCAGCAGTCCAAATCCATTAGGCGGCCTGTTTTTT.

This clonotype showed up many times. The chain couples TRBV10-3 to TRBJ2-7; TRBD2 agrees at 13 bases. CDR3 length equals 15 residues. The V gene end was trimmed by 10 bases and the J gene end by 2 bases; junction bases not matched to a gene: 8. The germline gives CDR1 ENHRY, CDR2 SYGVKD. The CDR3 DNA reads as TGTGCCAGCAGCGGGACTAGCGGGGAGACCTACGAGCAGTACTTC. It yields the protein CASSGTSGETYEQYF.

A few counts support this clonotype. This sequence joins TRBV25-1 and TRBJ1-5, with no clear D. V was cut by 6 bases and J by 8 bases, with 11 bases left in between. The V gene's germline CDR1 is MGHDK and CDR2 SYGVNS. The CDR3 has 12 residues. The CDR3 loop is CASSSGWEPQHF. The CDR3 bases are TGTGCCAGCAGCAGCGGCTGGGAGCCCCAGCATTTT. The whole variable domain, filled in from reference TRBV25-1 and TRBJ1-5, reads EADIYQTPRYLVIGTGKKITLECSQTMGHDKMYWYQQDPGMELHLIHYSYGVNSTEKGDLSSESTVSRIRTEHFPLTLESARPSHTSQYLCASSSGWEPQHFGDGTRLSIL.

This rearrangement joins TRBV30 to TRBJ1-2; possibly TRBD1 for D (6 bases). CDR1 GTSNPN and CDR2 SVGIG come from the germline V gene (reference sequence). The CDR3 length is 15 residues. The V end was cut by 0 bases, the J end by 3 bases, with 14 bases between. The DNA for the CDR3 is TGTGCCTGGAGTGTACTTGTGGGGGCGGACTATGGCTACACCTTC. Translation: CAWSVLVGADYGYTF. Filled out from reference TRBV30 and TRBJ1-2, the complete variable domain reads SQTIHQWPATLVQPVGSPLSLECTVEGTSNPNLYWYRQAAGRGLQLLFYSVGIGQISSEVPQNLSASRPQDRQFILSSKKLLLSDSGFYLCAWSVLVGADYGYTFGSGTRLTVV.

This clonotype was found a few times. The chain combines TRBV3-1 with TRBJ1-2; D is undetermined. Trimming pared 8 bases from V and 5 bases from J, leaving 15 bases between. Germline lookup yields CDR1 LGHDT and CDR2 YNNKEL (reference sequence). The CDR3 has 13 amino acids. CDR3 sequence (DNA): TGTGCCAGCTCCCCGACCCCTCAGTATGGCTACACCTTC. Translated, it gives CASSPTPQYGYTF.

V is TRBV2 and J is TRBJ2-3, with 9 bases matching TRBD2. This CDR3 is 15 amino acids long. Germline V gene data show CDR1 as SNHLY and CDR2 as FYNNEI. V was pared by 3 bases and J by 4 bases, with 5 bases of the junction left unmatched. CDR3 nucleotides: TGTGCCAGCAGTGATAGACTAGCGGCGGCAGATACGCAGTATTTT. It yields the protein CASSDRLAAADTQYF. Full variable domain (remainder filled in from reference TRBV2 and TRBJ2-3): EPEVTQTPSHQVTQMGQEVILRCVPISNHLYFYWYRQILGQKVEFLVSFYNNEISEKSEIFDDQFSVERPDGSNFTLKIRSTKLEDSAMYFCASSDRLAAADTQYFGPGTRLTVL.

The V and J genes are TRBV7-9 and TRBJ1-5; 8 positions agree with TRBD1. V shed 5 bases and J 5 bases; nucleotides not matched to a gene: 8. The CDR3 has 15 amino acids. Per germline, CDR1 SEHNR and CDR2 FQNEAQ (reference sequence). This CDR3 is CASSTTGEIDQPQHF. CDR3 nucleotide sequence: TGTGCCAGCAGCACGACAGGGGAAATAGATCAGCCCCAGCATTTT.

The V call is TRBV29-1, the J call TRBJ1-2; 8 bases fit TRBD1. The V and J ends lost 1 base and 7 bases, in that order; junction bases with no gene match: 5. CDR1 and CDR2 (germline): SQVTM, ANQGSEA. This CDR3 comprises 13 residues. CDR3 nucleotides: TGCAGCGTTGAAGGTCAGGGGGCGCGTGGCTACACCTTC. It encodes CSVEGQGARGYTF.

This chain connects TRBV28 to TRBJ2-7, with TRBD2 as a possible D gene (5 bases). The V end lost 5 bases, the J end lost 1 base, and 12 bases lay between the germline ends. From germline, CDR1 is MDHEN and CDR2 SYDVKM. This CDR3 is 14 amino acids long. The CDR3: CASSPTGWSYEQYF. Here the CDR3 DNA reads TGTGCCAGCAGTCCTACGGGGTGGTCCTACGAGCAGTACTTC.

This clonotype was counted a few times. This chain joins TRBV10-3 and TRBJ2-7; 12 bases are shared with TRBD1. CDR1 and CDR2 from the germline V gene are ENHRY and SYGVKD. The CDR3 runs 14 residues. V lost 6 bases to trimming and J lost 5 bases; unmatched junction nucleotides: 5. CDR3 nucleotide sequence: TGTGCCATCAGACCGGGACAGGGGGCCCACGAGCAGTACTTC. Protein: CAIRPGQGAHEQYF.

Only a few counts were recorded for this clonotype. V gene TRBV5-1 combines with J gene TRBJ2-3, with 10 bases matching TRBD2. Trimming took 0 bases from V and 1 from J; bases not matched to a gene: 5. Germline assignment: CDR1 SGHRS and CDR2 YFSETQ. CDR3 size: 17 residues. This CDR3 reads CASSLEASGRGTDTQYF. Here the CDR3 DNA reads TGCGCCAGCAGCTTGGAGGCTAGCGGGAGAGGCACAGATACGCAGTATTTT.

The rearrangement links TRBV6-1 to TRBJ2-4; 9 positions match TRBD1. This CDR3 has 12 amino acids. The V gene end was trimmed by 8 bases and the J gene end by 8 bases; junction bases not matched to a gene: 4. Per the germline V gene, CDR1 is MNHNS and CDR2 is SASEGT. CDR3 sequence reads: CASRDRVDIQYF. The CDR3 DNA follows: TGTGCCAGCCGGGACAGGGTAGACATTCAGTACTTC.

The chain combines TRBV27 with TRBJ2-3, with 7 nucleotides matching TRBD1. Germline V lookup: CDR1 MNHEY, CDR2 SMNVEV (reference sequence). The V segment lost 2 bases and the J segment 3 bases; nucleotides outside the gene matches: 8. CDR3 length: 16 residues. Here the CDR3 reads CASSLEGASSTDTQYF. The DNA of the CDR3 is TGTGCCAGCAGTTTAGAGGGGGCGTCGAGTACAGATACGCAGTATTTT.

This chain links TRBV24-1 with TRBJ2-6, with D possibly TRBD2 on 6 matching bases. The CDR3 totals 17 residues. With 5 bases removed from V and 4 bases from J, the gap between germline ends came to 17 bases. The germline gives CDR1 KGHDR, CDR2 SFDVKD. For the CDR3, the DNA is TGTGCCACCAGTGGTCAACAGGAGGGATTCGGGGCCAACGTCCTGACTTTC. Amino acid sequence: CATSGQQEGFGANVLTF.

The CDR3 spells CASSWTTSGPAGQYF. As DNA, the CDR3 is TGTGCCAGCAGTTGGACGACTAGCGGCCCCGCGGGGCAGTACTTC. The V and J genes are TRBV27 and TRBJ2-4; 9 nucleotides match TRBD2. Trimming removed 4 bases from V and 13 bases from J; junction bases left unmatched: 14. CDR1 and CDR2 from the germline V gene are MNHEY and SMNVEV (reference sequence). The CDR3 loop spans 15 amino acids.

The CDR3 DNA reads TGTGCCAGCAGCCGGGGACTAGTCGACAATGAGCAGTTCTTC. Protein: CASSRGLVDNEQFF. The genes are TRBV3-1 and TRBJ2-1; TRBD2 matches 8 bases. V lost 4 bases and J lost 5; bases outside the gene matches: 4. Germline V gene sequence: CDR1 LGHDT, CDR2 YNNKEL (reference sequence). The CDR3 consists of 14 residues.

A few counts support this clonotype. V gene TRBV29-1 combines with J gene TRBJ2-3; 8 nucleotides agree with TRBD2. The CDR3 covers 14 residues. Germline CDR1 and CDR2: SQVTM and ANQGSEA. The trim removed 8 bases at V and 3 bases at J, leaving 10 bases unmatched. The CDR3 sequence is CSPPCGRKTDTQYF. The DNA of the CDR3 is TGCAGCCCCCCGTGCGGGAGGAAGACAGATACGCAGTATTTT.

For this clonotype: One end of the junction does not line up with germline, which may come from a read error. V is TRBV7-9 and J is TRBJ2-1, with 7 nucleotides matching TRBD2. This CDR3 is 14 amino acids long. The germline gives CDR1 SEHNR, CDR2 FQNEAQ (reference sequence). The CDR3 bases are TGTGCCAACAGCCCCAACGAGGGGAGGGCCGGACAGTTCTTC. Translation gives CANSPNEGRAGQFF.

This clonotype was picked up many times. This chain uses TRBV7-9 with TRBJ2-7, with 10 nucleotides matching TRBD1. Germline CDR1 and CDR2: SEHNR and FQNEAQ (reference sequence). This CDR3 region has 18 residues. V lost 5 bases, J lost 2 bases, and 15 bases stayed unmatched. Here the CDR3 DNA reads TGTGCCAGCAGCACCGGGACAGGGGTTCCGTCCCCTCCCTACGAGCAGTACTTC. Its protein product is CASSTGTGVPSPPYEQYF.

The sample holds a few counts of this clonotype. This sequence joins TRBV6-1 and TRBJ2-3, with a possible D match to TRBD2 (5 bases). This CDR3 is built from 15 residues. Germline V gene sequence: CDR1 MNHNS, CDR2 SASEGT. V lost 3 bases to trimming and J lost 4 bases, with 14 bases between them. The CDR3 DNA reads as TGTGCCAGCAGTGAGGAGGACGGTGGTGCAGATACGCAGTATTTT. This gives the protein CASSEEDGGADTQYF.